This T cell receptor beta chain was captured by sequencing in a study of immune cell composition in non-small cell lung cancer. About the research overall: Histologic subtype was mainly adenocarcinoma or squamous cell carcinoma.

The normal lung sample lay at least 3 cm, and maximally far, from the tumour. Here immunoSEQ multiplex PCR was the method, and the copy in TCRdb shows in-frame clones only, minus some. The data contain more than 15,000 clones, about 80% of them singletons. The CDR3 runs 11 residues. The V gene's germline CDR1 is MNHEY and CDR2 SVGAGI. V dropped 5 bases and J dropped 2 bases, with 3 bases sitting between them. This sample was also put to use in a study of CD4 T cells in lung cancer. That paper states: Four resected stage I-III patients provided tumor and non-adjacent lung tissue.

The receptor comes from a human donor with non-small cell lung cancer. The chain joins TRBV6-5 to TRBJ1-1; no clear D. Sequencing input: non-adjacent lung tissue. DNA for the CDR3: TGTGCCAGCAGTATAAACACTGAAGCTTTCTTT. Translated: CASSINTEAFF.